The clone carrying this TCR beta chain was seen just once. The sample comes from a study of shared clonotypes between healthy human individuals. Some clones are missing from TCRdb's copy, which holds only in-frame ones; the method was immunoSEQ multiplex PCR. The sample has about 450,000 clones, about 80% seen once; the top ten hold approximately 12%. The CDR3 has 16 amino acids. Germline CDR1 reads SGHDT; CDR2 reads YYEEEE. The V and J ends lost 2 bases and 0 bases respectively, with 12 bases between them. V and J are TRBV5-6 and TRBJ1-3; tentative D call: TRBD1 (5 bases). The TCR comes from a woman aged 40 to 49 in good health. Some clones in this sample may be carry-over from other donors' samples. Material: PBMCs. The CDR3 sequence is CASSFGPTVSGNTIYF. The DNA of the CDR3 is TGTGCCAGCAGCTTTGGCCCGACAGTCTCTGGAAACACCATATATTTT.